The sequence of this TCR beta chain was determined in a study of T cells in tumors after PD-1 blockade. Study overall: During anti-PD-1 treatment, some patients continued daily vismodegib 150 mg.

With 1 base removed from V and 1 base from J, the gap between germline ends came to 8 bases. The CDR3 has 14 residues. Germline V gene data show CDR1 as LNHNV and CDR2 as YYDKDF (reference sequence). Assay used: immunoSEQ multiplex PCR; TCRdb lists only in-frame clones, some missing. There are about 14,000 clones in the sample; roughly two thirds occur only once, and about 30% lies in the top ten. Patients received pembrolizumab 200 mg every 3 weeks or cemiplimab 350 mg every 2 weeks. Input was about 616 ng to 6,500 ng of genomic DNA from tumor or blood. The sequencing used tumor tissue, collected after anti-PD-1 treatment. The V call is TRBV15, the J call TRBJ2-7; the D is unclear. This receptor was taken from a human donor with cutaneous squamous cell carcinoma. This chain's CDR3 is CATSRGPMSYEQYF. CDR3 DNA sequence: TGTGCCACCAGCAGAGGGCCCATGTCCTACGAGCAGTACTTC.